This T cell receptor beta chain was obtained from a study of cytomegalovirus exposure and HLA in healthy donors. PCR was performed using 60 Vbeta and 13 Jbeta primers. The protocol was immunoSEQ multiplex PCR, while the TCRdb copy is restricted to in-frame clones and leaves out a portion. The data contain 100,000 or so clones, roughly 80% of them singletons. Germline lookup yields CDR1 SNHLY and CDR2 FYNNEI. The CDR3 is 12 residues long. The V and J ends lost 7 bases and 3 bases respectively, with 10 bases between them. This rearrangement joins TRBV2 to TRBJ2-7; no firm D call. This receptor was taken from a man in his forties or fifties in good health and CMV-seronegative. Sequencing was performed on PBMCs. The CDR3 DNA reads TGTGCCAGCATAGGCCGAGGCTACGAGCAGTACTTC. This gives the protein CASIGRGYEQYF. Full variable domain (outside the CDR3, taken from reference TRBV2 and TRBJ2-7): EPEVTQTPSHQVTQMGQEVILRCVPISNHLYFYWYRQILGQKVEFLVSFYNNEISEKSEIFDDQFSVERPDGSNFTLKIRSTKLEDSAMYFCASIGRGYEQYFGPGTRLTVT.